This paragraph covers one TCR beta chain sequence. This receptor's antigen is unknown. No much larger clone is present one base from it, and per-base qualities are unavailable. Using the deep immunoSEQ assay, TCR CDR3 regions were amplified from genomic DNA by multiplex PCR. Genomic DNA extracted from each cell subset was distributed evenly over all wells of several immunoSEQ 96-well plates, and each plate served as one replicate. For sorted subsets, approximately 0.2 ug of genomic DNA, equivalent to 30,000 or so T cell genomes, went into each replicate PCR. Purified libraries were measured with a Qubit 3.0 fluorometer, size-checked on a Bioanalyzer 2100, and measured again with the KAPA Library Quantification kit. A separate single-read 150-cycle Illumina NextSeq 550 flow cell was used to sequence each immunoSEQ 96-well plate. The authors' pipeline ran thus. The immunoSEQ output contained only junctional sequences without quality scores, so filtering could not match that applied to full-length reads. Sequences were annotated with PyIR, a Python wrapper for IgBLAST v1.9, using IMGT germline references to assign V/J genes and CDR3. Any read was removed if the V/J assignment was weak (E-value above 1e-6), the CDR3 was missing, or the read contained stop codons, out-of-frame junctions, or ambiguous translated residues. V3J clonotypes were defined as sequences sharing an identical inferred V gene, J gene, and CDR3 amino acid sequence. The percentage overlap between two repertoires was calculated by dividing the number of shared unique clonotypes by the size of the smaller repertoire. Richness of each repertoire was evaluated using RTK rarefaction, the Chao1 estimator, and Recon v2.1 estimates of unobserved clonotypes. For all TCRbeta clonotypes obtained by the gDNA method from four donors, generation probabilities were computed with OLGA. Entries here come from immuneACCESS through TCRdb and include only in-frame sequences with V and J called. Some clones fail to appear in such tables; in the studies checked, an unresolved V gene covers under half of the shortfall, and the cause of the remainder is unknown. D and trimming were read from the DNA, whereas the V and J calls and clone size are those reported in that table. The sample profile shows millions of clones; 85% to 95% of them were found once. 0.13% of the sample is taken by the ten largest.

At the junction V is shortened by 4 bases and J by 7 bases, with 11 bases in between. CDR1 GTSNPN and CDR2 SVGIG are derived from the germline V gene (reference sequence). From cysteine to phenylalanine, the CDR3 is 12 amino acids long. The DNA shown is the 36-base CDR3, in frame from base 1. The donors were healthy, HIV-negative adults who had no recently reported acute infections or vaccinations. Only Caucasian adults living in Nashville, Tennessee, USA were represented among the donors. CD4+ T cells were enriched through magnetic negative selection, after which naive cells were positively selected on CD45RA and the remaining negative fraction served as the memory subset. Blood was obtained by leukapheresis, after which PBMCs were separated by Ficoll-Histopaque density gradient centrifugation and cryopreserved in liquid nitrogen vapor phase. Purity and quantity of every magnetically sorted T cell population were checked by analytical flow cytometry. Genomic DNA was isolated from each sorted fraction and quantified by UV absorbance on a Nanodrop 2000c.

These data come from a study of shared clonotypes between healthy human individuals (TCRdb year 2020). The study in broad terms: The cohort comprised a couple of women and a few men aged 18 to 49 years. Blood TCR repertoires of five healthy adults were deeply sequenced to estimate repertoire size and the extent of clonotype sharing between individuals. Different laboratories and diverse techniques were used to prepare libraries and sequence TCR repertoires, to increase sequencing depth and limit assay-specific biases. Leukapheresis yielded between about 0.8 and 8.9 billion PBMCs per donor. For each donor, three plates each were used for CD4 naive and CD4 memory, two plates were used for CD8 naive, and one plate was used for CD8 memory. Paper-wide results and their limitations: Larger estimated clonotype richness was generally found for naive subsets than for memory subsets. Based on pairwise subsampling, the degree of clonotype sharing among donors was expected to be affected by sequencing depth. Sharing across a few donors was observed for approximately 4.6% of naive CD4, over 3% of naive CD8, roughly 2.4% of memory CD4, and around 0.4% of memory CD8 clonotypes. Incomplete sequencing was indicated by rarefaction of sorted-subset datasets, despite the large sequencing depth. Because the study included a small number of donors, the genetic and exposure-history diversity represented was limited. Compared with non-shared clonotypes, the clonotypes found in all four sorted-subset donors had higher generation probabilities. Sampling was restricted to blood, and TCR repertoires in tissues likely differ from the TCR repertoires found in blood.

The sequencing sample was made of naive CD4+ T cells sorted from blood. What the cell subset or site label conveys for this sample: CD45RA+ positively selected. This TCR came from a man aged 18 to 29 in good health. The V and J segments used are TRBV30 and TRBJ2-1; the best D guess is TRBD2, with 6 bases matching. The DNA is TGTGCCTGGACGCAGGAGGGGAATGAGCAGTTCTTC. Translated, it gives CAWTQEGNEQFF. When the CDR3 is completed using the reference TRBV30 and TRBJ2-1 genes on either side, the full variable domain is SQTIHQWPATLVQPVGSPLSLECTVEGTSNPNLYWYRQAAGRGLQLLFYSVGIGQISSEVPQNLSASRPQDRQFILSSKKLLLSDSGFYLCAWTQEGNEQFFGPGTRLTVL.